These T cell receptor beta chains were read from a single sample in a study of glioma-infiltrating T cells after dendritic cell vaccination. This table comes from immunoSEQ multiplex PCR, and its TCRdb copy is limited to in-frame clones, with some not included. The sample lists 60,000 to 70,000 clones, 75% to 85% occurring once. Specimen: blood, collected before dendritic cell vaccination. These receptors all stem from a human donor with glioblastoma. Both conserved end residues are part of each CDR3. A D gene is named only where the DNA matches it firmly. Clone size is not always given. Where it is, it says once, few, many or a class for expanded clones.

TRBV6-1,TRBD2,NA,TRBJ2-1,TGTGCCAGCAGTCACGGGACTAGCGGGGACAATGAGCAGTTCTTC,CASSHGTSGDNEQFF
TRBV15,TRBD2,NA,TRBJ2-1,TGTGCCACCAGCAGAGATCTGCCAGCGGGGGGCTTCAATGAGCAGTTCTTC,CATSRDLPAGGFNEQFF
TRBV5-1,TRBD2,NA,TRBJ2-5,TGCGCCAGCAGCATCCTTAGCGGGGGGCGACAAGAGACCCAGTACTTC,CASSILSGGRQETQYF
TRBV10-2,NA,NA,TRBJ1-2,TGCGCCAGCAGGACAGGAGACTATGGCTACACCTTC,CASRTGDYGYTF
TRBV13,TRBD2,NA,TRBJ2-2,TGTGCCAGCAGCTTCCGGGGACTAGCGGGGTCCATCGGGGAGCTGTTTTTT,CASSFRGLAGSIGELFF
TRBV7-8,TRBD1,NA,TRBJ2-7,TGTGCCAGCAGACCGACAGGGGATTACGAGCAGTACTTC,CASRPTGDYEQYF
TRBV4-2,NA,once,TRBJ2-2,TGTGCCAGCAGCCAGACACTAGCCGGGGAGCTGTTTTTT,CASSQTLAGELFF
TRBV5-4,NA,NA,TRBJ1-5,TGTGCCAGCAGCTACCAGGGTAGGGATCAGCCCCAGCATTTT,CASSYQGRDQPQHF
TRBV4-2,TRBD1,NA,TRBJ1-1,TGTGCCAGCAGCCAAGATTCAGGGGGCGAAACTGAAGCTTTCTTT,CASSQDSGGETEAFF
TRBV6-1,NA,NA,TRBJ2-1,TGTGCCAGCACCGCGGAGGCAGGACCGGTCCATGAGCAGTTCTTC,CASTAEAGPVHEQFF
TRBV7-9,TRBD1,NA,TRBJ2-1,TGTGCCAGCAACAGGGGGCGGACGGTCAATGAGCAGTTCTTC,CASNRGRTVNEQFF
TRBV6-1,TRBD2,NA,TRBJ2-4,TGTGCCAGCGGAGCGGGGGGGGCCAAAAACATTCAGTACTTC,CASGAGGAKNIQYF
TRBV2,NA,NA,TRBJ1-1,TGTGCCAGCAGTGAAGCTATGGGCGGGCCTGAAGCTTTCTTT,CASSEAMGGPEAFF
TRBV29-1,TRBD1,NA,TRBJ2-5,TGCAGCGTGGAGGGACAGGGGAGGTCGGAGACCCAGTACTTC,CSVEGQGRSETQYF
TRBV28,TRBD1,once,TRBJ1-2,TGTGCCAGCAGTCGGGACAGGCAATATGGCTACACCTTC,CASSRDRQYGYTF
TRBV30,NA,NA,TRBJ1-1,TGTGCCTGGAGTCCAGGGGTACGAACTGAAGCTTTCTTT,CAWSPGVRTEAFF
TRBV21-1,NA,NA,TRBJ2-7,TGTGCCAGCAGCAAAGCGCTGCCACTAGGCGAGCAGTACTTC,CASSKALPLGEQYF
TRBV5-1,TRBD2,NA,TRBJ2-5,TGCGCCAGCAGCTCGCTGCCGGCGGGGGAACAAGAGACCCAGTACTTC,CASSSLPAGEQETQYF
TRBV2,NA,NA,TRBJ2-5,TGTGCCAGCCAACTTAGACAGACTGCGGAGACCCAGTACTTC,CASQLRQTAETQYF
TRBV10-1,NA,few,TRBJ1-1,TGCGCCAGCAGTGGCCAGGGGCTAGGGAACACTGAAGCTTTCTTT,CASSGQGLGNTEAFF
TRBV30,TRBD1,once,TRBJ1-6,TGTGCCTGGAGTAGGACAGGGAGTTCACATAATTCACCCCTCCACTTT,CAWSRTGSSHNSPLHF
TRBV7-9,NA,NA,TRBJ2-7,TGTGCCAGCAGCTTGGAAGGGAGCTCCTACGAGCAGTACTTC,CASSLEGSSYEQYF
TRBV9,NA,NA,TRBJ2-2,TGTGCCAGCAGCGTAGACGGGAGACTAGTACCCCCCGGGGAGCTGTTTTTT,CASSVDGRLVPPGELFF
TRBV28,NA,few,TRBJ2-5,TGTGCCAGCAGTTTAAGACAGTCGTACCAAGAGACCCAGTACTTC,CASSLRQSYQETQYF
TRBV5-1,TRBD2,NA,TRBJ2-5,TGCGCCAGCAGCTTGGGGAGCGGGGGGACCCAAGAGACCCAGTACTTC,CASSLGSGGTQETQYF
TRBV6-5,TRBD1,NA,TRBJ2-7,TGTGCCAGCAGTAAGGACAGGGAGCAGTACTTC,CASSKDREQYF
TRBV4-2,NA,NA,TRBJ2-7,TGTGCCAGCAGCCAAGGGGAGAGGCACTTCTCCTACGAGCAGTACTTC,CASSQGERHFSYEQYF
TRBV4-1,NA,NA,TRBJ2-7,TGCGCCAGCAGCCAAGGCCCCAAGGGTCGAGGGGGCGAGCAGTACTTC,CASSQGPKGRGGEQYF
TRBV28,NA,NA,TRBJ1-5,TGTGCCAGCAGTTTGGGGGGGGCGGGAAGCAATCAGCCCCAGCATTTT,CASSLGGAGSNQPQHF
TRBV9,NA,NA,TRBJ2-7,TGTGCCAGCAGCCTCGGGGTCTACTACGAGCAGTACTTC,CASSLGVYYEQYF
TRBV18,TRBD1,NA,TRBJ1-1,TGTGCCAGCTCACCACCGACCCAGGGGGACACTGAAGCTTTCTTT,CASSPPTQGDTEAFF
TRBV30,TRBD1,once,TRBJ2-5,TGTGCCTGGAGTCCTGAGACAGGGTGGACGGAGACCCAGTACTTC,CAWSPETGWTETQYF
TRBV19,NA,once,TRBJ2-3,TGTGCCAGTACTTCACAGGGACCCCCCGGCACAGATACGCAGTATTTT,CASTSQGPPGTDTQYF
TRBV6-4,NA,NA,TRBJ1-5,TGTGCCAGCAGTAGGGGTAGCAATCAGCCCCAGCATTTT,CASSRGSNQPQHF
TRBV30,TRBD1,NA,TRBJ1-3,TGTGCCTGGAGTCGAAGAGGGGGCGCAGGAAACACCATATATTTT,CAWSRRGGAGNTIYF
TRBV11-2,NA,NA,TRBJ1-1,TGTGCCAGCGGCTCGGACAGAAGGGCCCTTGAAGCTTTCTTT,CASGSDRRALEAFF
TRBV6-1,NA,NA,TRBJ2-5,TGTGCCAGCGTGGTCGAAATCCGGGGAGAGACCCAGTACTTC,CASVVEIRGETQYF
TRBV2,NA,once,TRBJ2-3,TGTGCCAGCAGTGATTTTCGTCGTGATACGCAGTATTTT,CASSDFRRDTQYF
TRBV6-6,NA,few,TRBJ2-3,TGTGCCAGCAGTTATTCGTTCCGCACAGATACGCAGTATTTT,CASSYSFRTDTQYF
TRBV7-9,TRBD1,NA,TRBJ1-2,TGTGCCAGCAGCCCTGTGGGACAGGGATATGGCTACACCTTC,CASSPVGQGYGYTF
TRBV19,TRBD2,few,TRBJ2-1,TGTGCCAGTAGTAGCCGAGGCCGGGTACTAGCGGCCGGGGGATTCCACAATGAGCAGTTCTTC,CASSSRGRVLAAGGFHNEQFF
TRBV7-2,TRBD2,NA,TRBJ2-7,TGTGCCAGCAGCCCCCAGAGGGAGCGGGGGTACGAGCAGTACTTC,CASSPQRERGYEQYF
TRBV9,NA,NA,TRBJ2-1,TGTGCCAGCAGCGTAGACGCGGGCCACTACAATGAGCAGTTCTTC,CASSVDAGHYNEQFF
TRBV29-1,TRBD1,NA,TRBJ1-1,TGCAGCGTTGAAGGTGACAGGGAGGACACTGAAGCTTTCTTT,CSVEGDREDTEAFF
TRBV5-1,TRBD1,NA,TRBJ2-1,TGCGCCAGCAGCTTGGGACAGGGACCCTACAATGAGCAGTTCTTC,CASSLGQGPYNEQFF
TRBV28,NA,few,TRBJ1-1,TGTGCCAGCAGTTTCCTTATGAACACTGAAGCTTTCTTT,CASSFLMNTEAFF
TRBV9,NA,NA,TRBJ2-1,TGTGCCAGCAGCGACCGCGTCGGGATCAATGAGCAGTTCTTC,CASSDRVGINEQFF
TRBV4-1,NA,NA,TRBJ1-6,TGCGCCAGCAGCAAACACAGGGACCCGGGTTCACCCCTCCACTTT,CASSKHRDPGSPLHF
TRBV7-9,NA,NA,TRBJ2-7,TGTGCCAGCAGCTTAGGTAACAGATTCTACGAGCAGTACTTC,CASSLGNRFYEQYF
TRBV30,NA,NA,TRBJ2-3,TGTGCCCGTGATAGCGGCCTCACAGATACGCAGTATTTT,CARDSGLTDTQYF